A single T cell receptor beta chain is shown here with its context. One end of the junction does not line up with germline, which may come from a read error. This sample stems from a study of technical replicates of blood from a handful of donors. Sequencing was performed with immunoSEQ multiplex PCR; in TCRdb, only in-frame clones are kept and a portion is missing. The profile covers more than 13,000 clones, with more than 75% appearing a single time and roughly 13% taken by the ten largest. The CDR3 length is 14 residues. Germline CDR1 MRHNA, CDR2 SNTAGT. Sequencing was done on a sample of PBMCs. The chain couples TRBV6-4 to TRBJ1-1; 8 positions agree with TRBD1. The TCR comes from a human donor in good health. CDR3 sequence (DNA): TGTGCCAGCAGAGACTCCGACAGGGGCACTGAAGCTTTCTTT. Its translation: CASRDSDRGTEAFF.